This section outlines one T cell receptor beta chain sequence together with its context. Antigen: not known. Reverse transcription of about 0.5 to 1 ug RNA was carried out with random hexamers. The CDR3 of TCR beta was amplified by immunoSEQ multiplex PCR across 54 Vbeta and 13 Jbeta. TCRdb passed the immunoSEQ multiplex PCR reads through MiXCR, listing each CDR3 protein once. This table has approximately 220,000 distinct CDR3 sequences, 90% to 95% appearing once. V was clipped by 5 bases and J by 2 bases; unmatched bases: 8. Germline values: CDR1 SEHNR, CDR2 FQNEAQ (reference sequence). The CDR3 is 15 residues long. The data originate from a study of CD8 T cells in Susac syndrome. Study results and caveats: It was acknowledged in the study that its TCR sequencing and HLA analysis involved a relatively small number of individuals.

TEMRA cells were FACS-enriched, and CD8+ and CD4+ T cells were isolated negatively. The specimen was CD8+ T cells from PBMCs. J is TRBJ2-7 and V is TRBV7-9; 8 nucleotides line up with TRBD1. The source of this sequence is a human donor with multiple sclerosis. CDR3 DNA sequence: TGTGCCAGCAGCGGAACGTCACAGGGGGCCTACGAGCAGTACTTC. Protein sequence: CASSGTSQGAYEQYF.